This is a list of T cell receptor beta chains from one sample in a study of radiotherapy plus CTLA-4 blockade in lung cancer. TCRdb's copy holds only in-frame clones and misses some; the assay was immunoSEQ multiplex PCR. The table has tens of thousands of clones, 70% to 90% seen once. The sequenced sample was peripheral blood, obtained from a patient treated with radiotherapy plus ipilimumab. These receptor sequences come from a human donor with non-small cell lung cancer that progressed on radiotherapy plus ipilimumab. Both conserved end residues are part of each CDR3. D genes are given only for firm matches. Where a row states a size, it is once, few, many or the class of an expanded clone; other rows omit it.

TGTGCCAGCAGCTTAGATCGGTATGGCTACACCTTC CASSLDRYGYTF NA TRBV7-8 12 TRBJ1-2 NA
TGTGCCAGCAGCTTTACTAGCGGGAGTGGGGAGACCCAGTACTTC CASSFTSGSGETQYF TRBD2 TRBV7-2 15 TRBJ2-5 NA
TGTGCCAGCAGCTACCCCTCGGGGACAGCGAATTCACCCCTCCACTTT CASSYPSGTANSPLHF TRBD1 TRBV7-9 16 TRBJ1-6 NA
TGTGCCAGCAGCTTAGGCGACTACTTTCGTTCCTACAATGAGCAGTTCTTC CASSLGDYFRSYNEQFF NA TRBV7-2 17 TRBJ2-1 NA
TGCGCCAGCCTAAAGGGGGAAGGGCTAACTAATGAAAAACTGTTTTTT CASLKGEGLTNEKLFF NA TRBV5-1 16 TRBJ1-4 NA
TGTGCCAGTAGTTCCAGGGACAGCAGCAATCAGCCCCAGCATTTT CASSSRDSSNQPQHF TRBD1 TRBV19 15 TRBJ1-5 NA
TGCGCCAGCAGCTTGGGCCAGTCGGGGCAAAGGGGTGAAAAACTGTTTTTT CASSLGQSGQRGEKLFF NA TRBV5-1 17 TRBJ1-4 NA
TGTGCCTGGAGTGTATCAGGGATAGGCGGCTACACCTTC CAWSVSGIGGYTF NA TRBV30 13 TRBJ1-2 NA
TGTGCCAGCAGTTACTCGGGACAGGCTGAAGCTTTCTTT CASSYSGQAEAFF TRBD1 TRBV6-5 13 TRBJ1-1 NA
TGTGCCAGCAGCTTAGAGCTCGGGACAGGTGGGGGCTACACCTTC CASSLELGTGGGYTF TRBD1 TRBV7-8 15 TRBJ1-2 NA
TGTGCCAGCTCACCACTAGCGGGAGAGGACATTCAGTACTTC CASSPLAGEDIQYF TRBD2 TRBV18 14 TRBJ2-4 once
TGTGCCTGGACGTGGAACACTGAAGCTTTCTTT CAWTWNTEAFF NA TRBV30 11 TRBJ1-1 NA
TGCGCCAGCAGCCAAGAACAGGGGTATTCACCCCTCCACTTT CASSQEQGYSPLHF TRBD1 TRBV4-1 14 TRBJ1-6 NA
TGTGCCAGCAGTGGCTTACGTGGCGAGCAGTACTTC CASSGLRGEQYF NA TRBV6-5 12 TRBJ2-7 few
TGTGCCAGCAGGGACAGGGGCGCTTCGGGGGAAGCTTTCTTT CASRDRGASGEAFF TRBD1 TRBV6-5 14 TRBJ1-1 NA
TGTGCCAGCAGCTTTGGGACTAGCGCCTACAATGAGCAGTTCTTC CASSFGTSAYNEQFF TRBD2 TRBV7-9 15 TRBJ2-1 NA
TGTGCCAGTAGTATGGGGCGGCTCACTACAGATACGCAGTATTTT CASSMGRLTTDTQYF NA TRBV19 15 TRBJ2-3 NA
TGTGCCAGCAGTTACGGGGGGCGCGGGACTGAAGCTTTCTTT CASSYGGRGTEAFF NA TRBV6-6 14 TRBJ1-1 NA
TGCGCCAGCAGCCGGGACGGGGGGGCCTACAATGAGCAGTTCTTC CASSRDGGAYNEQFF TRBD2 TRBV5-1 15 TRBJ2-1 once
TGTGCCAGCAGCTTCCCAGACTCCTACGAGCAGTACTTC CASSFPDSYEQYF NA TRBV7-2 13 TRBJ2-7 NA
TGTGCCAGCAGTGTTCGCAGAGATGGGGAGACCCAGTACTTC CASSVRRDGETQYF NA TRBV2 14 TRBJ2-5 NA
TGCGCCAGCAGCCAAGCTGGGGCGACAAGTGCGACTAGCACAGATACGCAGTATTTT CASSQAGATSATSTDTQYF NA TRBV4-1 19 TRBJ2-3 NA
TGTGCTAGTAAAGGGAGAGGACTAGGTAAGGAGCAGTACTTC CASKGRGLGKEQYF TRBD2 TRBV12-5 14 TRBJ2-5 once
TGTGCCAGCAGGACTACCACCAGGAACACTGAAGCTTTCTTT CASRTTTRNTEAFF NA TRBV6-5 14 TRBJ1-1 NA
TGTGCCAGCAGTGATGCGGGAGCCTACGAGCAGTACTTC CASSDAGAYEQYF TRBD2 TRBV25-1 13 TRBJ2-7 NA
TGTGCCAGCGGAAGGGGTGATGGAAACACCATATATTTT CASGRGDGNTIYF NA TRBV19 13 TRBJ1-3 NA
TGTGCCAGCAGCGTAGGGACAGGGGGGTCCTACGAGCAGTACTTC CASSVGTGGSYEQYF TRBD1 TRBV9 15 TRBJ2-7 once
TGTGGGGTCGGGGCGGGGGACAAGTTCTTC CGVGAGDKFF NA TRBV28 10 TRBJ2-1 NA
TGCGCCAGCAGCCACCCCAGGGGAAGGGACACCGGGGAGCTGTTTTTT CASSHPRGRDTGELFF NA TRBV4-1 16 TRBJ2-2 NA
TGTGCCAGCAGTGCTATCACGGGACCCCTAACTGGCTACACCTTC CASSAITGPLTGYTF NA TRBV9 15 TRBJ1-2 NA
TGTGCCAGTAAGTCGGGACCGTATAATTCACCCCTCCACTTT CASKSGPYNSPLHF NA TRBV19 14 TRBJ1-6 NA
TGTGCCAGCAGCTTACCCAATTTGGATACGCAGTATTTT CASSLPNLDTQYF NA TRBV7-9 13 TRBJ2-3 NA
TGTGCCAGCAGACCACTAGCGGGGGGGCTTAATGAGCAGTTCTTC CASRPLAGGLNEQFF TRBD2 TRBV7-2 15 TRBJ2-1 NA
TGTGCCAGCAGTGGGGACAGCCTGAGCAATCAGCCCCAGCATTTT CASSGDSLSNQPQHF TRBD1 TRBV6-1 15 TRBJ1-5 NA
TGCAGCGCCATGGCAGGGGGCAACACTGAAGCTTTCTTT CSAMAGGNTEAFF TRBD1 TRBV29-1 13 TRBJ1-1 NA
TGTGCCAGCAGCCCCCTGACAGGGTACGAGCAGTACTTC CASSPLTGYEQYF TRBD1 TRBV13 13 TRBJ2-7 NA
TGTGCCAGCACGGGACAGCTACTCAATCAGCCCCAGCATTTT CASTGQLLNQPQHF TRBD1 TRBV2 14 TRBJ1-5 NA
TGTGCCAGCAGCTTGGGCCAGGGGGTGTACAATGAGCAGTTCTTC CASSLGQGVYNEQFF TRBD1 TRBV5-6 15 TRBJ2-1 NA
TGTGCCAGCAGCCCAGGGGGGAACACCGGGGAGCTGTTTTTT CASSPGGNTGELFF TRBD1 TRBV11-2 14 TRBJ2-2 once
TGTGCCAGTAGGCGACCGGGACACGGTGGGGAAGCTTTCTTT CASRRPGHGGEAFF NA TRBV19 14 TRBJ1-1 NA
TGTGCCAGCAGCGTAGATGTGGCAGAGGCGGATACGCAGTATTTT CASSVDVAEADTQYF NA TRBV9 15 TRBJ2-3 NA
TGTGCCAGCAGCTTAGCGTCGGGAGGGCAGCCCCAGCATTTT CASSLASGGQPQHF NA TRBV7-9 14 TRBJ1-5 NA
TGTGCCAGCAGCTTAGTATCCGGGGCTGATGGCTATGGCTACACCTTC CASSLVSGADGYGYTF NA TRBV7-2 16 TRBJ1-2 NA
TGTGCCAGTAGTAAGGCAGGACTTAATGAAAAACTGTTTTTT CASSKAGLNEKLFF NA TRBV19 14 TRBJ1-4 few
TGTGCCAGCGTAATATGGTATCAGGGAATGGTCACCGGGGAGCTGTTTTTT CASVIWYQGMVTGELFF NA TRBV27 17 TRBJ2-2 NA
TGTGCCAGCAGCTTAGGGGCTTACAATGAGCAGTTCTTC CASSLGAYNEQFF NA TRBV7-9 13 TRBJ2-1 NA
TGTGCCAGCAGCCGATTGGGACAGGATTTTTACAATGAGCAGTTCTTC CASSRLGQDFYNEQFF TRBD1 TRBV7-9 16 TRBJ2-1 NA
TGTGCCAGCAGCTCCCTCAGAGGGAGGCCTCAGAAGGGGCAGTTCTTC CASSSLRGRPQKGQFF NA TRBV11-2 16 TRBJ2-1 NA
TGTGCCAGCAGTTTGGGAGGACAGTCCTCGGGGGGCTACACCTTC CASSLGGQSSGGYTF NA TRBV28 15 TRBJ1-2 NA
TGCGCCAGCAGCTTGGTGGGGGTCTCCTACAATGAGCAGTTCTTC CASSLVGVSYNEQFF NA TRBV5-1 15 TRBJ2-1 NA
TGCGCCAGCAGCTCTCCCGTTGGGGGGCACTTGAATGAGCAGTTCTTC CASSSPVGGHLNEQFF NA TRBV4-3 16 TRBJ2-1 NA
TGTGCCAGCAGCCAAATCGGGAGTGGAGATACGCAGTATTTT CASSQIGSGDTQYF NA TRBV7-2 14 TRBJ2-3 NA
TGTGCCACCCAAAAGGACAGGGGGTCAATCTACGAGCAGTACTTC CATQKDRGSIYEQYF TRBD1 TRBV6-5 15 TRBJ2-7 NA
TGTGCCAGCAGCAAAGTCCGGAACTTCTATGGCTACACCTTC CASSKVRNFYGYTF NA TRBV21-1 14 TRBJ1-2 few
TGTGCCAGCAGTGCACCGGGACAGACAAATTCACCCCTCCACTTT CASSAPGQTNSPLHF TRBD1 TRBV6-5 15 TRBJ1-6 NA
TGTGCCAGCTCACGCATCACGGGCGAGACCCAGTACTTC CASSRITGETQYF NA TRBV18 13 TRBJ2-5 few
TGTGCCAGCAGCTTGCGGGGTGGGGATGGCTACACCTTC CASSLRGGDGYTF NA TRBV5-4 13 TRBJ1-2 NA
TGTGCCAGCAGCCCCACAGGGCAGGGACGCTACGAGCAGTACTTC CASSPTGQGRYEQYF NA TRBV28 15 TRBJ2-7 NA
TGTGCCAGCAGCCAAGATAGAGGAAGGGCGCTTAACTATGGCTACACCTTC CASSQDRGRALNYGYTF NA TRBV4-2 17 TRBJ1-2 few
TGTGCCAGCGGAAGACAGGGGTACAATGAGCAGTTCTTC CASGRQGYNEQFF TRBD1 TRBV13 13 TRBJ2-1 NA